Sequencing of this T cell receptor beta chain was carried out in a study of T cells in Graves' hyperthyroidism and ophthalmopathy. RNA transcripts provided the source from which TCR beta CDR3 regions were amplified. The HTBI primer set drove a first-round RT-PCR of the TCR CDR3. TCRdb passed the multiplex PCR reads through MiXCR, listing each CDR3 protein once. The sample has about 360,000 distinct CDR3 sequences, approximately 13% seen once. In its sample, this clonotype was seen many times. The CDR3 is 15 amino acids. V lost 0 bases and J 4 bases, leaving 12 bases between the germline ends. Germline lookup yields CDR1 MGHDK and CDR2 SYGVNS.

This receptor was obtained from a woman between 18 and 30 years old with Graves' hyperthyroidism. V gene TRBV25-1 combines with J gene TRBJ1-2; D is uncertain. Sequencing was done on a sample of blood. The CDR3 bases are TGTGCCAGCAGTGAATACGGCCCGACGGGCTATGGCTACACCTTC. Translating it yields CASSEYGPTGYGYTF.